The 16 T cell receptor beta chains below come from one sample, sequenced in a study of T-cell reconstitution after alpha-beta-depleted transplantation in children. Unique molecular identifiers were built into the TCRbeta library. Using its own MiXCR run on the PCR reads, TCRdb lists one record per CDR3 protein. This sample has 500,000 or so distinct CDR3 sequences, with less than 35% found just once. The sample consisted of PBMCs from the stem cell graft donor, taken from the stem cell graft. These receptor sequences come from a human donor who donated a stem cell graft to a child with aplastic anemia.

This clonotype has just a few counts. This chain connects TRBV7-2 to TRBJ2-5; 9 positions match TRBD1. The germline V gene encodes CDR1 SGHTA and CDR2 FQGNSA. This CDR3 comprises 14 residues. With V trimmed by 5 bases and J by 3 bases, 4 bases remained unmatched. The CDR3, as DNA: TGTGCCAGCAGCAAACAGGGGGCAAAAGAGACCCAGTACTTC. Protein: CASSKQGAKETQYF.

The CDR3 protein is CASSTDRGYTDTQYF. CDR3 sequence (DNA): TGTGCCAGCAGTACGGACAGGGGGTACACAGATACGCAGTATTTT. The V gene is TRBV6-2 or TRBV6-3, the J gene TRBJ2-3, with 10 bases fitting TRBD1. The germline gives CDR1 MNHEY, CDR2 SVGEGT. V lost 5 bases to trimming and J lost 2 bases; unmatched junction nucleotides: 4. The CDR3 extends over 15 amino acids.

The V call is TRBV5-1, the J call TRBJ2-3; no definite D call. Germline CDR1 reads SGHRS; CDR2 reads YFSETQ. The V gene lost 0 bases and the J gene lost 2 bases, with 10 bases spanning the gap. CDR3 length: 15 residues. CDR3 DNA: TGCGCCAGCAGCTTGGCCACGGTATCCACAGATACGCAGTATTTT. It specifies CASSLATVSTDTQYF. The full variable domain, in which reference TRBV5-1 and TRBJ2-3 provide the parts outside the CDR3, is KAGVTQTPRYLIKTRGQQVTLSCSPISGHRSVSWYQQTPGQGLQFLFEYFSETQRNKGNFPGRFSGRQFSNSRSEMNVSTLELGDSALYLCASSLATVSTDTQYFGPGTRLTVL.

The chain recombines TRBV11-2 with TRBJ1-1; no definite D call. This CDR3 has 11 residues. Germline V CDR1 and CDR2: SGHAT, FQNNGV. Trimming left V 4 bases short and J 14 bases short, with 14 bases between. CDR3 sequence: CASSSQDASFF. The CDR3 nucleotides read TGTGCCAGCAGCTCGCAAGACGCTTCGTTCTTT.

The rearrangement links TRBV2 to TRBJ2-5; D may be TRBD1 (6 bases). CDR3 length: 15 amino acids. In germline, CDR1 is SNHLY, CDR2 FYNNEI. Trimming took 5 bases from V and 5 from J, leaving 18 bases between them. The CDR3 nucleotides read TGTGCCAGCAGTAGCCAAACAGGGATCCGGGAGACCCAGTACTTC. Protein sequence: CASSSQTGIRETQYF.

This chain connects TRBV6-2 or TRBV6-3 to TRBJ2-7, with 10 bases identical to TRBD2. Unmatched junction bases numbered 10, after V lost 2 bases and J lost 0 bases. The CDR3 runs to 18 residues. CDR1 is MNHEY and CDR2 is SVGEGT in the germline V gene. This chain's CDR3 is CASSYLGPGTSVSYEQYF. CDR3 nucleotides: TGTGCCAGCAGTTACCTCGGGCCCGGGACTAGCGTCTCCTACGAGCAGTACTTC.

V usage is TRBV5-1 and J usage is TRBJ1-1, with 10 bases identical to TRBD1. Germline V gene lookup returns CDR1 SGHRS and CDR2 YFSETQ. The CDR3 spans 15 residues. V was pared by 4 bases and J by 0 bases, with 3 bases of the junction left unmatched. The DNA for the CDR3 is TGCGCCAGCAGCCGAGGGACAGGGGTGAACACTGAAGCTTTCTTT. Translating it yields CASSRGTGVNTEAFF.

The chain links TRBV7-3 to TRBJ1-1, with 8 bases fitting TRBD1. The CDR3 runs to 16 residues. V gave up 4 bases and J gave up 2 bases; unmatched junction bases: 9. The V gene's germline CDR1 is SGHTA and CDR2 FQGTGA. The chain's CDR3 is CASSSGGQGANTEAFF. The CDR3 region has the DNA TGTGCCAGCAGCTCCGGGGGCCAGGGGGCCAACACTGAAGCTTTCTTT.

This chain links TRBV27 with TRBJ2-7, with D maybe TRBD1 (5 bases). Germline-derived CDR1 and CDR2 are MNHEY and SMNVEV (reference sequence). The CDR3 runs to 13 residues. V was cut by 4 bases and J by 0 bases, with 7 bases left in between. In DNA, the CDR3 is TGTGCCAGCAGTTACAGGCCCTCCTACGAGCAGTACTTC. This codes for CASSYRPSYEQYF.

This clonotype was recorded a few times. The chain employs TRBV7-8 and TRBJ2-1; D possibly corresponds to TRBD2 (6 bases). The V end was cut by 2 bases, the J end by 5 bases, with 16 bases between. CDR1 and CDR2 from the germline V gene are SGHVS and FQNEAQ. The CDR3 contains 16 residues. The CDR3 DNA reads TGTGCCAGCAGCTTATTAATCCGGAGCGGGCACAATGAGCAGTTCTTC. Its translation: CASSLLIRSGHNEQFF.

This rearrangement joins TRBV25-1 to TRBJ1-2; 7 bases align to TRBD1. Losses at the gene ends were 1 base for V and 2 bases for J; bases not matched to a gene: 7. Germline CDR1 and CDR2: MGHDK and SYGVNS. The length of the CDR3 is 16 residues. This chain's CDR3 is CASSELTGTVNYGYTF. DNA for the CDR3: TGTGCCAGCAGTGAATTGACCGGGACAGTGAACTATGGCTACACCTTC.

This clonotype was recorded a few times. The chain carries TRBV30 and TRBJ1-1, with 11 bases that match TRBD1. Trimming cost V 1 base and J 4 bases; bases outside gene matches: 2. The CDR3 is made up of 14 amino acids. The germline V gene encodes CDR1 GTSNPN and CDR2 SVGIG (reference sequence). CDR3: CAWSGGTGGTEAFF. CDR3 nucleotides: TGTGCCTGGAGTGGGGGGACAGGGGGCACTGAAGCTTTCTTT.

In this sample, this clonotype turned up a few times. The chain links TRBV30 to TRBJ2-5; weak D call: TRBD1 (5 bases). This CDR3 contains 12 residues. The germline gives CDR1 GTSNPN, CDR2 SVGIG (reference sequence). V lost 5 bases and J lost 5, with 12 bases in between. CDR3 in DNA: TGTGCCTGGGATAGGGGCCCGGAGACCCAGTACTTC. It encodes CAWDRGPETQYF.

This clonotype appeared a few times. This chain joins TRBV5-1 and TRBJ2-5; D is uncertain. Trimming removed 7 bases at V and 5 bases at J, with 9 bases between. The germline V gene has CDR1 SGHRS and CDR2 YFSETQ. There are 11 residues in the CDR3. DNA of the CDR3: TGCGCCAGCGAGGCAGCGGAGACCCAGTACTTC. Its protein product is CASEAAETQYF.

Only a few counts were recorded for this clonotype. The V gene is TRBV15, the J gene TRBJ2-1; 7 bases line up with TRBD1. V shed 3 bases and J 10 bases; nucleotides not matched to a gene: 9. The CDR3 has 14 residues. Germline lookup yields CDR1 LNHNV and CDR2 YYDKDF (reference sequence). The CDR3 spells CATSRGQPLQEQFF. CDR3 nucleotide sequence: TGTGCCACCAGCAGGGGACAGCCTCTACAGGAGCAGTTCTTC.

This clonotype was seen a handful of times. V and J are TRBV6-1 and TRBJ2-7; 9 bases are shared with TRBD2. CDR1 MNHNS and CDR2 SASEGT come from the germline V gene. The CDR3 totals 15 residues. CDR3 in DNA: TGTGCCAGCAGGGAAGGGAATAGCGGGAGCTACGAGCAGTACGTC. As protein: CASREGNSGSYEQYV.